The sample holds a few counts of the clone carrying this T cell receptor (beta chain). The antigen remains unidentified. This specimen comes from a study of response to subunit inactivated influenza vaccine. Points from the study as a whole: After each seasonal influenza vaccination, few new T cells are recruited, the authors suggested.

MiXCR, run by TCRdb on the RT-PCR reads, gives a single entry per CDR3 protein. The sample comprises over 450,000 distinct CDR3 sequences, over 10% of which are singletons, and less than 15% rests with the top ten. The CDR3 loop spans 13 amino acids. The V and J ends lost 8 bases and 1 base respectively, with 11 bases between them. CDR1 and CDR2 from the germline V gene are MNHNY and SVGAGI (reference sequence). This material consisted of PBMCs from blood, taken roughly 45 days after vaccination. The TCR comes from a middle-aged man who received an inactivated influenza vaccine. The V gene is TRBV6-6, the J gene TRBJ1-2; D unresolved. In nucleotides, the CDR3 is TGTGCCAGCGGCCCCAGACTTAACTATGGCTACACCTTC. Encoded protein: CASGPRLNYGYTF.